These 22 T cell receptor beta chains share one sample of origin, sequenced in a study of blood T cell repertoires in COVID-19. Clones were read by immunoSEQ multiplex PCR, and TCRdb kept only the in-frame ones, dropping some. In the table there are 150,000 to 200,000 clones, 85% of which are singletons. The source material was peripheral blood. The receptors derive from a woman of 80 years or more with COVID-19, enrolled during active disease.

The V and J genes are TRBV3-1 (or the pseudogene TRBV3-2) and TRBJ2-1; TRBD2 matches at 10 bases. CDR3 length: 15 amino acids. Unmatched junction bases numbered 10, after V lost 6 bases and J lost 8 bases. Germline V gene lookup returns CDR1 LGHDT and CDR2 YNNKEL (reference sequence). CDR3 coding DNA: TGTGCCAGCAGAGCGGGAGGGCTTCAGATTGATGAGCAGTTCTTC. It encodes CASRAGGLQIDEQFF.

V and J are TRBV9 and TRBJ1-3; D gene unclear. V lost 4 bases and J 4 bases, leaving 15 bases between the germline ends. The CDR3 sequence is 15 residues long. Germline CDR1 is SGDLS and CDR2 is YYNGEE. For the CDR3, the DNA is TGTGCCAGCAGCCCGGAGGGTAGAGAGGGAAACACCATATATTTT. Residues: CASSPEGREGNTIYF.

The chain couples TRBV5-4 to TRBJ1-2; D possibly corresponds to TRBD1 (5 bases). The CDR3 loop spans 15 amino acids. Germline V gives CDR1 SGHNT, CDR2 YYREEE (reference sequence). V was trimmed by 4 bases and J by 5 bases, leaving 18 bases between them. CDR3 sequence: CASSLPLGGEYGYTF. The CDR3 DNA is TGTGCCAGCAGCCTGCCCCTGGGGGGGGAATATGGCTACACCTTC.

J is TRBJ1-2 and V is TRBV14, with unresolved D. The CDR3 totals 13 residues. Trimming shortened V by 8 bases and J by 5 bases, and 15 bases separated the two germline ends. CDR1 SGHDN and CDR2 FVKESK come from the germline V gene. The CDR3 DNA follows: TGTGCCAGCTCCACAAGTCCCCCTTATGGCTACACCTTC. It yields the protein CASSTSPPYGYTF.

The chain employs TRBV7-3 and TRBJ2-1; 7 positions match TRBD2. The CDR3 length is 15 residues. Looked up from germline, CDR1 is SGHTA and CDR2 is FQGTGA. The ends lost 2 bases at V and 8 bases at J; junction bases unmatched: 9. CDR3 protein: CASSLGRTRGDEQFF. The CDR3 bases are TGTGCCAGCAGCTTAGGCCGGACTAGGGGCGATGAGCAGTTCTTC.

This clone has just one count. The chain recombines TRBV4-2 with TRBJ2-7, with TRBD2 matching 7 bases. J was trimmed by 7 bases and V by 3 bases; bases with no gene match: 9. The CDR3 totals 14 residues. Germline V gene lookup returns CDR1 LGHNA and CDR2 YNFKEQ. The CDR3 reads CASSQSRLAGEQYF. The CDR3 DNA is TGTGCCAGCAGCCAGAGCCGACTAGCTGGGGAGCAGTACTTC.

This clone was counted a few times. This chain joins TRBV2 and TRBJ2-3, with D perhaps TRBD2 (6 bases). V dropped 4 bases and J dropped 1 base, with 12 bases sitting between them. Germline values: CDR1 SNHLY, CDR2 FYNNEI. The CDR3 runs 15 residues. The CDR3 protein is CASSGSSERTDTQYF. In DNA form, the CDR3 reads TGTGCCAGCAGTGGGTCTAGCGAACGCACAGATACGCAGTATTTT. Combining the CDR3 with reference TRBV2 and TRBJ2-3 gives the whole variable domain EPEVTQTPSHQVTQMGQEVILRCVPISNHLYFYWYRQILGQKVEFLVSFYNNEISEKSEIFDDQFSVERPDGSNFTLKIRSTKLEDSAMYFCASSGSSERTDTQYFGPGTRLTVL.

This clone came up once. The V and J genes are TRBV5-1 and TRBJ2-7, with 8 nucleotides matching TRBD1. Germline CDR1 reads SGHRS; CDR2 reads YFSETQ. Trimming removed 0 bases from V and 7 bases from J; junction bases left unmatched: 12. The CDR3 loop spans 16 amino acids. As DNA, the CDR3 is TGCGCCAGCAGCTTGGCCATAGGACAGGGAGATCGGGAGCAGTACTTC. Translated: CASSLAIGQGDREQYF.

The chain carries TRBV19 and TRBJ1-2; TRBD1 matches 8 bases. Trimming took 3 bases from V and 3 from J; bases not matched to a gene: 18. This CDR3 spans 19 amino acids. Germline loops: CDR1 LNHDA, CDR2 SQIVND (reference sequence). The CDR3 spells CASSIRISAGGGSHYGYTF. The CDR3 DNA is TGTGCCAGTAGTATTAGAATCTCGGCAGGGGGCGGCTCTCACTATGGCTACACCTTC.

This chain joins TRBV9 and TRBJ2-3; tentative D call: TRBD2 (6 bases). This CDR3 region has 15 residues. Trimming stripped 0 bases from V and 0 bases from J, with 8 bases between. Germline CDR1 reads SGDLS; CDR2 reads YYNGEE. The CDR3 sequence: CASSVAGTSTDTQYF. The CDR3 DNA follows: TGTGCCAGCAGCGTAGCCGGGACTAGCACAGATACGCAGTATTTT.

The chain joins TRBV3-1 (or the pseudogene TRBV3-2) to TRBJ1-2; no reliable D call. V lost 0 bases and J 4 bases, leaving 12 bases between the germline ends. The CDR3 is made up of 15 amino acids. CDR1 is LGHDT and CDR2 is YNNKEL in the germline V gene (reference sequence). The CDR3 sequence is CASSQDIQTLYGYTF. The CDR3 nucleotides read TGTGCCAGCAGCCAAGATATCCAGACTCTCTATGGCTACACCTTC.

The chain uses TRBV2 and TRBJ2-1; the match to TRBD2 covers 8 bases. The CDR3 runs to 15 residues. The V segment lost 9 bases and the J segment 0 bases; nucleotides outside the gene matches: 7. Germline loops: CDR1 SNHLY, CDR2 FYNNEI. CDR3 sequence (DNA): TGTGCCAGTAATAGCGGGACCTACTCCTACAATGAGCAGTTCTTC. It is translated as CASNSGTYSYNEQFF.

V and J are TRBV6-5 and TRBJ1-2, with TRBD1 matching 7 bases. Trimming at V came to 2 bases and at J to 8 bases, leaving 11 bases not matched to a gene. Germline values: CDR1 MNHEY, CDR2 SVGAGI. The CDR3 has 15 amino acids. CDR3 loop: CASSYSPGQPLGYTF. The DNA for the CDR3 is TGTGCCAGCAGTTACAGTCCGGGACAGCCCTTGGGCTACACCTTC.

The CDR3 nucleotides read TGTGCCAGCAGCCCTCGGGGGGAGACTTCACCCCTCCACTTT. Protein: CASSPRGETSPLHF. The chain couples TRBV3-1 (or the pseudogene TRBV3-2) to TRBJ1-6; maybe TRBD1 (5 bases). Germline CDR1 LGHDT, CDR2 YNNKEL (reference sequence). This CDR3 contains 14 residues. Trimming removed 4 bases from V and 9 bases from J, with 13 bases in between.

This clone was counted once. The chain joins TRBV7-3 to TRBJ2-1; TRBD2 might be the D (6 bases). CDR1 is SGHTA, CDR2 FQGTGA, per germline. Trimming took off 1 base at V and 0 bases at J, with 7 bases between the two ends. The CDR3 is 15 amino acids. In DNA, the CDR3 is TGTGCCAGCAGCTTAATCGGGAGCTCCTACAATGAGCAGTTCTTC. Protein product: CASSLIGSSYNEQFF.

The genes are TRBV3-1 (or the pseudogene TRBV3-2) and TRBJ2-7; D perhaps matches TRBD1 (5 bases). Germline-derived CDR1 and CDR2 are LGHDT and YNNKEL (reference sequence). CDR3 length equals 15 residues. The V and J ends lost 7 bases and 6 bases respectively, with 22 bases between them. The CDR3 coding sequence is TGTGCCAGCACCCCATTATTGGTCTGGGGCGGCGAGCAGTACTTC. This codes for CASTPLLVWGGEQYF.

The chain is built from TRBV5-1 and TRBJ2-5, with 9 bases identical to TRBD2. V lost 5 bases, J lost 1 base, and 3 bases stayed unmatched. The CDR3 is made up of 14 amino acids. Germline-derived CDR1 and CDR2 are SGHRS and YFSETQ. The CDR3 region has the DNA TGCGCCAGCAGTGGGCGGGAGGGCCAAGAGACCCAGTACTTC. Translated, it gives CASSGREGQETQYF.

The rearrangement joins TRBV3-1 (or the pseudogene TRBV3-2) to TRBJ1-6; 7 bases are shared with TRBD1. Trimming cost V 1 base and J 11 bases; bases outside gene matches: 2. The CDR3 sequence is 13 residues long. Germline CDR1 reads LGHDT; CDR2 reads YNNKEL (reference sequence). The CDR3 region is CASSQVTGTPLHF. As DNA, the CDR3 is TGTGCCAGCAGCCAAGTGACAGGGACACCCCTCCACTTT.

The chain links TRBV15 to TRBJ2-3; D is perhaps TRBD2 (5 bases). From germline, CDR1 is LNHNV and CDR2 YYDKDF (reference sequence). The germline V and J ends were trimmed by 8 bases and 2 bases, with 14 bases remaining between them. The CDR3 loop spans 14 amino acids. The CDR3 DNA reads as TGTGCCACCGGGATAGACTACGCCACAGATACGCAGTATTTT. It encodes CATGIDYATDTQYF.

The rearrangement joins TRBV6-6 to TRBJ1-1; 7 bases are a match to TRBD1. This CDR3 is built from 13 residues. Trimming took 4 bases from V and 5 from J; bases not matched to a gene: 4. Germline CDR1 MNHNY, CDR2 SVGAGI (reference sequence). This CDR3 is CASSLDRETEAFF. The CDR3 nucleotides are TGTGCCAGCAGTTTAGACAGGGAAACTGAAGCTTTCTTT.

In the case of this clone: One junction end disagrees with the germline gene, perhaps due to a read error. CDR3 in amino acids: CASSSGQAHLALF. CDR3 nucleotide sequence: TGTGCCAGCAGTTCCGGACAGGCCCATCTGGCCCTCTTC. The genes are TRBV12-3 or TRBV12-4 and TRBJ2-7, with TRBD1 matching 7 bases. This CDR3 spans 13 amino acids.

This clone was counted between two and nine times. The rearrangement links TRBV6-5 to TRBJ2-6; D is unresolved. In germline, CDR1 is MNHEY, CDR2 SVGAGI. The CDR3 extends over 15 amino acids. Trimming left V 4 bases short and J 2 bases short, with 9 bases between. This chain's CDR3 is CASSLVAPGANVLTF. CDR3 bases: TGTGCCAGCAGTTTAGTAGCTCCTGGGGCCAACGTCCTGACTTTC.